The 2 T cell receptor beta chains presented below share a single source sample, sequenced in a study of cytomegalovirus exposure and HLA in healthy donors. The PCR was carried out with 60 Vbeta primers and 13 Jbeta primers. Some clones are missing from TCRdb's copy, which holds only in-frame ones; the method was immunoSEQ multiplex PCR. There are around 100,000 clones in the sample; 60% to 80% occur only once, and 4% lies in the top ten. Material for sequencing was PBMCs. These receptors came from a man aged 45 to 65 in good health and CMV-seropositive.

The gene calls are TRBV6-6 and TRBJ1-5, with D possibly TRBD1 on 6 matching bases. This CDR3 comprises 14 residues. V was pared by 0 bases and J by 6 bases, with 9 bases between. Per the germline V gene, CDR1 is MNHNY and CDR2 is SVGAGI (reference sequence). For the CDR3, the DNA is TGTGCCAGCAGTTACTCGCAGGGGATTCAGCCCCAGCATTTT. Its protein is CASSYSQGIQPQHF.

The chain joins TRBV7-2 to TRBJ2-3; 10 bases are shared with TRBD2. The CDR3 totals 16 residues. The J segment lost 0 bases and the V segment lost 5 bases, leaving 5 bases of the junction unmatched. The V gene's germline CDR1 is SGHTA and CDR2 FQGNSA. Here the CDR3 reads CASSPGLAASTDTQYF. The CDR3 nucleotides are TGTGCCAGCAGCCCAGGACTAGCGGCTAGCACAGATACGCAGTATTTT.